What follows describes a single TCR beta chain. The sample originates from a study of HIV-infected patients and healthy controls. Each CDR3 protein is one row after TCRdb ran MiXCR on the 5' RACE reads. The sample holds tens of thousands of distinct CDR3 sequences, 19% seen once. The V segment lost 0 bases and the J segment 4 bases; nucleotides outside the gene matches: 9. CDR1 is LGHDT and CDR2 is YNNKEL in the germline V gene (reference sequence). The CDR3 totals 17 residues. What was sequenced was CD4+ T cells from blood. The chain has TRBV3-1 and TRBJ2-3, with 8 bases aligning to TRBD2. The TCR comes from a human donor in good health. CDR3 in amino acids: CASSQDRIAGNSDTQYF. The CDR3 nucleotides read TGTGCCAGCAGCCAAGATCGGATAGCGGGAAACTCAGATACGCAGTATTTT.